The sample holds one count of the clone carrying this T cell receptor beta chain. Its antigen is as yet unknown. This specimen includes other DNA sequences encoding the same CDR3. Sequenced by immunoSEQ multiplex PCR; TCRdb stores in-frame clones only, minus some. In the table there are around 130,000 clones, approximately 83% of which are singletons. Trimming took off 3 bases at V and 3 bases at J, with 6 bases between the two ends. The CDR3 is 12 amino acids. Germline assignment: CDR1 SGHDN and CDR2 FVKESK. These data are taken from a study of T cell responses to AZD1222 COVID-19 vaccine. Study-level points and caveats: Dominant at 160-218 and 743-854, vaccine-associated CD4 TCRs also spanned spike.

The chain joins TRBV14 to TRBJ2-7, with unresolved D. The receptor comes from an adult in good health. The source was peripheral blood, collected on day 0 of AZD1222 vaccination. This chain's CDR3 is CASSQGLYEQYF. CDR3 in DNA: TGTGCCAGCAGCCAGGGTCTCTACGAGCAGTACTTC.